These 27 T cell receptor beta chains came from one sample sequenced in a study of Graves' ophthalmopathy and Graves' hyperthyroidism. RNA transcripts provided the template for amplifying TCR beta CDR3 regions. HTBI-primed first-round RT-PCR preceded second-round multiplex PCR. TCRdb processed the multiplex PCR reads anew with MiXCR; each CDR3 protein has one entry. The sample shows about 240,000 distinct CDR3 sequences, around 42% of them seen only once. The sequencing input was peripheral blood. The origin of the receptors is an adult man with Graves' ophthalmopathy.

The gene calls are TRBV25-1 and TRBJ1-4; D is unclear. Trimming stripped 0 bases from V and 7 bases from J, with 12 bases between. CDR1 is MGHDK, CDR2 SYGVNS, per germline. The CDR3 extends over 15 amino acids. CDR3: CASSEYAAGSEKLFF. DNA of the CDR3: TGTGCCAGCAGTGAATATGCGGCAGGCTCTGAAAAACTGTTTTTT.

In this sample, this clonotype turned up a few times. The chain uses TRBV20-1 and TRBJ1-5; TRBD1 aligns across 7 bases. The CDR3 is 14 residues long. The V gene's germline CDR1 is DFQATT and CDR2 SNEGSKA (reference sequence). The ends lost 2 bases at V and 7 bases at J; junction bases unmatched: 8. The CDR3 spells CSARPTGLRQPQHF. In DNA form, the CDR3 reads TGCAGTGCTAGACCGACAGGGTTGAGACAGCCCCAGCATTTT.

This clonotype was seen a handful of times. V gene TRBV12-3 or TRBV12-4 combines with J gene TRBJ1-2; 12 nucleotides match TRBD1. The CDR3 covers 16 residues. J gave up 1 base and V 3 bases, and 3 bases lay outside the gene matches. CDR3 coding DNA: TGTGCCAGCAGTTTCGGGACAGGGGGCAGTAACTATGGCTACACCTTC. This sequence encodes CASSFGTGGSNYGYTF.

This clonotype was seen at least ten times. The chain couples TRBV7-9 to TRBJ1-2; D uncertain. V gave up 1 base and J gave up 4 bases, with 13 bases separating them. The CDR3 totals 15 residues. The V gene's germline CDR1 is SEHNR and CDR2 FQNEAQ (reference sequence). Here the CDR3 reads CASSLGGVGGYGYTF. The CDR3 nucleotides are TGTGCCAGCAGCTTAGGAGGAGTTGGAGGCTATGGCTACACCTTC.

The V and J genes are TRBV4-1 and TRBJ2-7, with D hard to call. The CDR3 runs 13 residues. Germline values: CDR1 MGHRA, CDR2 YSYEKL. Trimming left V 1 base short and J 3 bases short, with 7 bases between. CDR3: CASSQAIYYEQYF. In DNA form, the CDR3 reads TGCGCCAGCAGCCAAGCTATCTACTACGAGCAGTACTTC.

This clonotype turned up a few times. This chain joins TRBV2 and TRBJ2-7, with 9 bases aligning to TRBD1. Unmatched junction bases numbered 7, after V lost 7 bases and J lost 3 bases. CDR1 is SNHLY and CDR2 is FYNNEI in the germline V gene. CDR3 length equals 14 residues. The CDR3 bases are TGTGCCAGCATGGGGGACAGGGTGGACTACGAGCAGTACTTC. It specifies CASMGDRVDYEQYF.

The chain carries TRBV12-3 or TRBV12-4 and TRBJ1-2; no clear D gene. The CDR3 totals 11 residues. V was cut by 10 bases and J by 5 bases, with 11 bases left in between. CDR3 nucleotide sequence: TGTGCCACCGAACTTTCGTATGGCTACACCTTC. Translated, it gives CATELSYGYTF.

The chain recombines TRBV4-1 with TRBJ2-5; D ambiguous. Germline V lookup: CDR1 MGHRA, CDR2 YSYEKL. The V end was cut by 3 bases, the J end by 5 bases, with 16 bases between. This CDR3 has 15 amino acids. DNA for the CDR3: TGCGCCAGCAGCCATGATGTATCGCTATGGGAGACCCAGTACTTC. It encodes CASSHDVSLWETQYF.

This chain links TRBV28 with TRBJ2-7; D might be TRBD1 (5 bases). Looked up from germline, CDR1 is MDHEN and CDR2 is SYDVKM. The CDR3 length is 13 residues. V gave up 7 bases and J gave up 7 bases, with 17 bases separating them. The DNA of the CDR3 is TGTGCCAGCAACCCAGGGATCGTAGAAGAGCAGTACTTC. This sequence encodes CASNPGIVEEQYF.

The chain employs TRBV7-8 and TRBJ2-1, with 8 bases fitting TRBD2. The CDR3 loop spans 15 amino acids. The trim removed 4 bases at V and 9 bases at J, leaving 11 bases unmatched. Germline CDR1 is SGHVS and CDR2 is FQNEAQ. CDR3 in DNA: TGTGCCAGCAGCTCCCCCACCGGGACTAGGGGTGAGCAGTTCTTC. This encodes CASSSPTGTRGEQFF. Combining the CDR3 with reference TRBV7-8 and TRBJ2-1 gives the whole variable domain GAGVSQSPRYKVAKRGQDVALRCDPISGHVSLFWYQQALGQGPEFLTYFQNEAQLDKSGLPSDRFFAERPEGSVSTLKIQRTQQEDSAVYLCASSSPTGTRGEQFFGPGTRLTVL.

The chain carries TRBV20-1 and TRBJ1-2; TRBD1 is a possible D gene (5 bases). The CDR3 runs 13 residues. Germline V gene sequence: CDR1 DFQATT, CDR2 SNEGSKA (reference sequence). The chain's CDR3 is CSPKRGSHYGYTF. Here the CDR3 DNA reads TGCAGCCCAAAAAGGGGCAGCCACTATGGCTACACCTTC.

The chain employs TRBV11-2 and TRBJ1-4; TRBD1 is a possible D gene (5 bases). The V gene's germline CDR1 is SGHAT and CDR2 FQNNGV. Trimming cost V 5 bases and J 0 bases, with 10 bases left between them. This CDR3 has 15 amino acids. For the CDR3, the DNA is TGTGCCAGCAGCCTAACAGGCGCAACTAATGAAAAACTGTTTTTT. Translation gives CASSLTGATNEKLFF.

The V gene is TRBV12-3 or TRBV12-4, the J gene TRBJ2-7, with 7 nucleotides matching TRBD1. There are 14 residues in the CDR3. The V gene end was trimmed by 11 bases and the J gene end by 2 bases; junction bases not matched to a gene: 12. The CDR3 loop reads CAGTRRTGTYEQYF. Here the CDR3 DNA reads TGTGCCGGCACCCGACGGACAGGAACCTACGAGCAGTACTTC.

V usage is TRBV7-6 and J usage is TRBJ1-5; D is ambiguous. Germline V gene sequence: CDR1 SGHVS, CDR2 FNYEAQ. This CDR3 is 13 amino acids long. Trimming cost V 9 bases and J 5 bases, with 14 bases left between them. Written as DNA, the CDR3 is TGTGCCAGGCGGGTGTTGGCTGATCAGCCCCAGCATTTT. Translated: CARRVLADQPQHF.

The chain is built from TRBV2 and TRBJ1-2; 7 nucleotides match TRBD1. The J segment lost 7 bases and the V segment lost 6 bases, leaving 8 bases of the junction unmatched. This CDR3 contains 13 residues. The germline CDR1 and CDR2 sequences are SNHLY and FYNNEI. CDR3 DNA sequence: TGTGCCAGCAGCGTGGTACAGGGGCTTGGCTACACCTTC. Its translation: CASSVVQGLGYTF.

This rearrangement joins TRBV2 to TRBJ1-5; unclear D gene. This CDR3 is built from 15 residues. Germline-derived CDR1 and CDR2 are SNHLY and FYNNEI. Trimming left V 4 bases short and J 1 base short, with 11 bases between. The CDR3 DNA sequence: TGTGCCAGCAGTGTGAACAGATTGAGCAATCAGCCCCAGCATTTT. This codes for CASSVNRLSNQPQHF. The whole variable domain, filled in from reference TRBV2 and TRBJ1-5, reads EPEVTQTPSHQVTQMGQEVILRCVPISNHLYFYWYRQILGQKVEFLVSFYNNEISEKSEIFDDQFSVERPDGSNFTLKIRSTKLEDSAMYFCASSVNRLSNQPQHFGDGTRLSIL.

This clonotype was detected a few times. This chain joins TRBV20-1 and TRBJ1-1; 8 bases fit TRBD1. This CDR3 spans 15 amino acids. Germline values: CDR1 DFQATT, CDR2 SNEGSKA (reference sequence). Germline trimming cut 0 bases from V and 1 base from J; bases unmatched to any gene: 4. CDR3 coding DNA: TGCAGTGCTAGAGAGCAAGGGACAGGGAACACTGAAGCTTTCTTT. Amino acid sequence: CSAREQGTGNTEAFF.

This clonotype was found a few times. The CDR3 loop is CAINGLAGEQETQYF. CDR3 in DNA: TGTGCCATCAACGGACTAGCGGGAGAGCAAGAGACCCAGTACTTC. This chain uses TRBV10-3 with TRBJ2-5, with TRBD2 identical over 13 bases. The CDR3 totals 15 residues. With 7 bases clipped from V and 2 bases from J, the junction kept 4 bases outside the gene matches. Germline-derived CDR1 and CDR2 are ENHRY and SYGVKD.

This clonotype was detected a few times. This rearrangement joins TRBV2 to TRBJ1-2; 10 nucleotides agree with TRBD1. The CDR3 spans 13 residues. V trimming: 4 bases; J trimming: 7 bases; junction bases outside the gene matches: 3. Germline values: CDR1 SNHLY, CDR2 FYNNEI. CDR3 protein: CASSATGGSGYTF. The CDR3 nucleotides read TGTGCCAGCAGTGCGACAGGGGGCTCTGGCTACACCTTC.

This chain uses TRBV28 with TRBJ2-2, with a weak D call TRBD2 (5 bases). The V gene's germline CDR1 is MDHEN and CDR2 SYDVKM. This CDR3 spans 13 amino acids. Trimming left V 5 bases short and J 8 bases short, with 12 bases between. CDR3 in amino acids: CASSRPGLGELFF. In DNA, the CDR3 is TGTGCCAGCAGTCGGCCGGGATTAGGGGAGCTGTTTTTT.

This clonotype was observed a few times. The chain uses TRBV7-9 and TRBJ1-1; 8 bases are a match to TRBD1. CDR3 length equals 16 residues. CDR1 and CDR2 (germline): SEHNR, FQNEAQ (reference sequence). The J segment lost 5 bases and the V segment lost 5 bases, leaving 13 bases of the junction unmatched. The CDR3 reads CASSRGQGAGETEAFF. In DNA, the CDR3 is TGTGCCAGCAGCCGTGGACAGGGTGCGGGTGAAACTGAAGCTTTCTTT. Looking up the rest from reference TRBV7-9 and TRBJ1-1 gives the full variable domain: DTGVSQNPRHKITKRGQNVTFRCDPISEHNRLYWYRQTLGQGPEFLTYFQNEAQLEKSRLLSDRFSAERPKGSFSTLEIQRTEQGDSAMYLCASSRGQGAGETEAFFGQGTRLTVV.

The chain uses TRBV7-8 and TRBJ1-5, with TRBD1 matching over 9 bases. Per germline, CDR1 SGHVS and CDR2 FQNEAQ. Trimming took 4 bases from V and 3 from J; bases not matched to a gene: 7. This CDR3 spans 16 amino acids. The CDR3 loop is CASSSIGTGNNQPQHF. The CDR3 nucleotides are TGTGCCAGCAGCTCAATAGGGACAGGGAACAATCAGCCCCAGCATTTT.

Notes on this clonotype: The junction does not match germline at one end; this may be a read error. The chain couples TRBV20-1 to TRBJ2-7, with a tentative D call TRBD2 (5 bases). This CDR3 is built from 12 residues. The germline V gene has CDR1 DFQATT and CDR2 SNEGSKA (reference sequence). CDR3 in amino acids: CSARVDSYKQYF. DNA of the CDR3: TGCAGTGCTAGAGTGGACTCCTACAAGCAGTACTTC.

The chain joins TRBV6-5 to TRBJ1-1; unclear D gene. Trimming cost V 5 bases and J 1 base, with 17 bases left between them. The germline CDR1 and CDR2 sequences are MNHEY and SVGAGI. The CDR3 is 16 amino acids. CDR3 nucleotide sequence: TGTGCCAGCAGTACCGATGTAGAAGCGCGGAACACTGAAGCTTTCTTT. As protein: CASSTDVEARNTEAFF.

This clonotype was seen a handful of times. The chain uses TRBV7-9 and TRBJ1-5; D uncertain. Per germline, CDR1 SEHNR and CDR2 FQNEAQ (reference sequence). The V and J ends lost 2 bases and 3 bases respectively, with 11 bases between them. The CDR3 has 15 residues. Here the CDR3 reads CASSLPVNYNQPQHF. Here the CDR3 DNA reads TGTGCCAGCAGCTTACCGGTGAACTACAATCAGCCCCAGCATTTT.

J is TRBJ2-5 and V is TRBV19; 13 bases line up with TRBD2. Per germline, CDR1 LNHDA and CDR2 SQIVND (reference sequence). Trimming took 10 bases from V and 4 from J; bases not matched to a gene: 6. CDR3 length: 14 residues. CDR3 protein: CATGGLAGVETQYF. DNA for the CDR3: TGTGCCACCGGCGGACTAGCGGGAGTAGAGACCCAGTACTTC.

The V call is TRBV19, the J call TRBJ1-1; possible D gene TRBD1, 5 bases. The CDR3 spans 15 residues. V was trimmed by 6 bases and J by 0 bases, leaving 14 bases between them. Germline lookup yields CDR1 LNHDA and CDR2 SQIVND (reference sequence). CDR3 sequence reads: CASSSVAGLNTEAFF. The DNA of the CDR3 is TGTGCCAGTAGCTCTGTAGCGGGGCTGAACACTGAAGCTTTCTTT.